A single sample gave rise to the 16 T cell receptor beta chains below, sequenced in a study of B cell selection in AIRE deficiency (dated by TCRdb to the late 2010s). Conventional CD4 T cells were sorted as cells that were CD4+CD127+. The protocol used for the library was the immunoSEQ multiplex PCR assay. In its TCRdb copy, this immuneACCESS table keeps in-frame sequences only and misses some clones. Where compared with another copy, unresolved V genes explain less than half of these, and the others have no known cause. In all, the sample holds tens of thousands of clones, and about 98% of those were seen once. About 0.19% of the sample rests with the top ten. The sequenced sample consisted of conventional CD4+ T cells sorted from PBMCs. These receptors were taken from a human donor with AIRE deficiency.

This clone was counted once. This chain joins TRBV10-2 and TRBJ2-5; the D is unclear. Germline V gives CDR1 WSHSY, CDR2 SAAADI. V lost 6 bases and J 1 base, leaving 6 bases between the germline ends. The CDR3 extends over 12 amino acids. Written as DNA, the CDR3 is TGCGCCAGCAGACACGGCCAAGAGACCCAGTACTTC. Amino acids: CASRHGQETQYF.

In this sample, this clone turned up once. This chain joins TRBV7-2 and TRBJ2-3; D is ambiguous. Germline CDR1 SGHTA, CDR2 FQGNSA. CDR3 size: 15 residues. The germline V and J ends were trimmed by 5 bases and 1 base, with 13 bases remaining between them. The chain's CDR3 is CASSPMGGGTDTQYF. The CDR3, as DNA: TGTGCCAGCAGCCCCATGGGCGGAGGCACAGATACGCAGTATTTT. Complete variable domain (other parts from reference TRBV7-2 and TRBJ2-3): GAGVSQSPSNKVTEKGKDVELRCDPISGHTALYWYRQSLGQGLEFLIYFQGNSAPDKSGLPSDRFSAERTGGSVSTLTIQRTQQEDSAVYLCASSPMGGGTDTQYFGPGTRLTVL.

The chain has TRBV7-2 and TRBJ2-1, with TRBD2 matching 14 bases. Losses at the gene ends were 6 bases for V and 15 bases for J; bases not matched to a gene: 10. This CDR3 comprises 14 residues. Germline V CDR1 and CDR2: SGHTA, FQGNSA. The CDR3 DNA is TGTGCCAGCAGACCCGGGACTAGCGGGAGTAATCCGTTCTTC. It specifies CASRPGTSGSNPFF.

The CDR3 DNA follows: TGTGCCAGCAGCTTAAAGGGTAGGGGGGTCGACACCGGGGAGCTGTTTTTT. Translated, it gives CASSLKGRGVDTGELFF. The chain couples TRBV11-2 to TRBJ2-2, with D perhaps matching TRBD1 or TRBD2 (6 bases each). The V end lost 2 bases, the J end lost 3 bases, and 16 bases lay between the germline ends. This CDR3 spans 17 amino acids. Germline-derived CDR1 and CDR2 are SGHAT and FQNNGV.

The V call is TRBV30, the J call TRBJ1-5, with unresolved D. The CDR3 has 14 amino acids. Trimming took 1 base from V and 4 from J, leaving 11 bases between them. Germline V gene data show CDR1 as GTSNPN and CDR2 as SVGIG (reference sequence). CDR3 loop: CAWSGAGLNQPQHF. The CDR3, as DNA: TGTGCCTGGAGTGGGGCAGGTCTGAATCAGCCCCAGCATTTT.

This clone was observed a handful of times. J is TRBJ2-5 and V is TRBV5-1; tentatively, D is TRBD1 (5 bases). Trimming cost V 5 bases and J 5 bases, with 10 bases left between them. The CDR3 covers 12 residues. The germline CDR1 and CDR2 sequences are SGHRS and YFSETQ. The CDR3 DNA reads TGCGCCAGCAGGAAGGGGCCGGAGACCCAGTACTTC. Residues: CASRKGPETQYF.

This sequence joins TRBV4-1 and TRBJ2-2; the match to TRBD1 covers 7 bases. V dropped 4 bases and J dropped 0; count of bases not matched to a gene: 2. Germline loops: CDR1 MGHRA, CDR2 YSYEKL. CDR3 size: 15 residues. CDR3: CASSPGTANTGELFF. The CDR3 DNA is TGCGCCAGCAGCCCTGGGACAGCGAACACCGGGGAGCTGTTTTTT.

The CDR3 DNA reads as TGTGCCAGTAGTATAAGGGGAGAGACCCAGTACTTC. It is translated as CASSIRGETQYF. The rearrangement uses TRBV19 and TRBJ2-5; possible D gene TRBD1, 5 bases. The germline V gene encodes CDR1 LNHDA and CDR2 SQIVND (reference sequence). V lost 2 bases to trimming and J lost 4 bases, with 5 bases between them. The CDR3 runs 12 residues.

This sequence joins TRBV5-6 and TRBJ2-5, with D perhaps matching TRBD1 or TRBD2 (6 bases each). The CDR3 has 14 residues. Per germline, CDR1 SGHDT and CDR2 YYEEEE. The germline V and J ends were trimmed by 4 bases and 1 base, with 11 bases remaining between them. The CDR3 reads CASSGGGSQETQYF. The CDR3 nucleotides read TGTGCCAGCAGCGGAGGGGGGAGCCAAGAGACCCAGTACTTC.

This chain links TRBV19 with TRBJ2-7, with D possibly TRBD1 on 5 matching bases. V lost 6 bases to trimming and J lost 3 bases, with 27 bases between them. This CDR3 is built from 18 residues. Per the germline V gene, CDR1 is LNHDA and CDR2 is SQIVND (reference sequence). The CDR3 is CASSKEQGTKSFNYEQYF. The CDR3 DNA is TGTGCCAGTAGCAAGGAGCAGGGTACGAAGTCCTTTAACTACGAGCAGTACTTC.

The chain carries TRBV7-2 and TRBJ1-5; D gene uncertain. Between the trimmed V and J ends, which lost 5 bases and 0 bases, there was a span of 14 bases. The germline V gene has CDR1 SGHTA and CDR2 FQGNSA. The length of the CDR3 is 16 residues. CDR3 DNA sequence: TGTGCCAGCAGCCAGAGGGCAGGTCCTAGCAATCAGCCCCAGCATTTT. This codes for CASSQRAGPSNQPQHF.

J is TRBJ1-1 and V is TRBV7-9; a weak D match, TRBD1 (6 bases). Trimming removed 4 bases from V and 6 bases from J, with 15 bases in between. This CDR3 contains 14 residues. Germline V gene lookup returns CDR1 SEHNR and CDR2 FQNEAQ (reference sequence). The chain's CDR3 is CASSWSGGPAEAFF. The CDR3 coding sequence is TGTGCCAGCAGCTGGAGTGGGGGGCCCGCTGAAGCTTTCTTT.

CDR3 residues: CASSVAGANVLTF. Here the CDR3 DNA reads TGTGCCAGCTCTGTAGCCGGGGCCAACGTCCTGACTTTC. The chain recombines TRBV5-4 with TRBJ2-6; D call uncertain. Germline V gives CDR1 SGHNT, CDR2 YYREEE (reference sequence). V lost 7 bases and J 4 bases, leaving 9 bases between the germline ends. This CDR3 comprises 13 residues.

The chain carries TRBV10-1 and TRBJ2-1, with 11 bases matching TRBD2. From germline, CDR1 is WNHNN and CDR2 SYGVQD (reference sequence). With V trimmed by 8 bases and J by 4 bases, 1 base remained unmatched. The CDR3 is 13 amino acids. The CDR3: CASGTSGYNEQFF. CDR3 in DNA: TGCGCCAGCGGGACTAGCGGATACAATGAGCAGTTCTTC.

The chain carries TRBV7-2 and TRBJ2-2; 7 positions match TRBD2. V lost 1 base, J lost 1 base, and 9 bases stayed unmatched. CDR1 SGHTA and CDR2 FQGNSA come from the germline V gene. The CDR3 is 18 amino acids. CDR3 protein: CASSLEGGAYLNTGELFF. Here the CDR3 DNA reads TGTGCCAGCAGCTTAGAGGGAGGGGCGTATTTGAACACCGGGGAGCTGTTTTTT.

The chain links TRBV7-3 to TRBJ2-2; 15 bases match TRBD2. The CDR3 consists of 14 residues. Germline assignment: CDR1 SGHTA and CDR2 FQGTGA. Unmatched junction bases numbered 0, after V lost 8 bases and J lost 5 bases. The CDR3 sequence: CASGLAGGTGELFF. In DNA form, the CDR3 reads TGTGCCAGCGGACTAGCGGGAGGGACCGGGGAGCTGTTTTTT.